This TCR beta chain comes out of a study of T cell repertoires in cytomegalovirus infection (dated by TCRdb to the late 2010s). About the full investigation: Peptide stimulations targeted recently identified HLA-C-restricted CMV epitopes, whose presentation resists viral immunomodulation, together with well-studied HLA-B-restricted epitopes. Because public TCR beta signatures pointed to carriage of CMV infection together with the matching HLA type, the HLA type of each donor mattered for the analysis. Summary of the overall study and its limitations: In the ex vivo response, HLA-C-restricted CMV-specific TCR beta clonotypes were dominant, and in two of eight donors the single most frequent clonotype came from this HLA-C-restricted group. Carriers of CMV infection plus the relevant HLA type were discriminated by the cumulative frequency of public TCR beta family members in the study cohort and in an independent 352-donor cohort.

Inclusive of the bounding cysteine and phenylalanine, the CDR3 is 15 residues long. Kept here is only the CDR3 DNA, which spans 45 bases and is read in frame from base 1. The germline V gene supplies CDR1 SGHTA and CDR2 FQGNSA. V is shortened by 2 bases, J by 4 bases, and the region joining them spans 11 bases. TCRdb records Illumina HiSeq 1500 as the sequencer. TCRdb reprocessing: public reads trimmed at Q25 with fastp, clones called with MiXCR, in-frame beta chains kept. Rows matching on CDR3 protein sequence are summarized as one entry with the most common DNA and genes. The sample yields roughly 500,000 distinct CDR3 sequences; 25% to 35% were counted once. About a sixth of the sample belongs to the ten largest clones. As concerns this clonotype: Its antigen is currently not known. The input lacks base qualities; no much larger clone sits a single base away.

This specimen's treatment or condition label, interpreted: in vitro stimulation with specific CMV peptide epitopes to enrich CMV-specific T cells. The sample was cultured PBMCs, taken from culture after CMV antigen stimulation. The clonotype was recovered from a human donor in good health (CMV status not recorded). Some clones in this sample may be carry-over from other donors' samples. The V gene is TRBV7-2 and the J gene is TRBJ1-4, and the D gene may be TRBD1, 6 bases matching. The nucleotides read TGTGCCAGCAGCTTAACAGGGTCCTATAATGAAAAACTGTTTTTT. Translated, this gives CASSLTGSYNEKLFF.